A selection of T cell receptor beta chains follows, all from one sample in a study of OX40 agonist ivuxolimab in advanced cancers. Assay: immunoSEQ multiplex PCR; the TCRdb copy retains only in-frame clones and omits some. The sample includes 75,000 to 80,000 clones, around 83% of them seen just once. The starting material was CD4+ or CD8+ T cells sorted from blood, obtained in a trial of the OX40 agonist ivuxolimab. These receptors all stem from an adult with an advanced solid tumor such as melanoma, head and neck, liver or kidney cancer. Both conserved end residues are part of each CDR3. Each record gives: D gene, clone size, V gene, J gene, CDR3 protein, CDR3 DNA. D genes are given only for firm matches. Size is stated for part of the rows, as once, few or many counts, or as a class when the clone is expanded.

NA	NA	TRBV7-9	TRBJ1-1	CASSLGQETEAFF	TGTGCCAGCAGCTTAGGTCAGGAGACTGAAGCTTTCTTT
NA	few	TRBV5-1	TRBJ2-5	CASSLEGMGGASQETQYF	TGCGCCAGCAGCTTGGAGGGAATGGGCGGGGCCTCCCAAGAGACCCAGTACTTC
NA	NA	TRBV5-4	TRBJ2-5	CASSLRSVLGQETQYF	TGTGCCAGCAGCTTGAGAAGTGTGTTAGGGCAAGAGACCCAGTACTTC
TRBD1	NA	TRBV5-1	TRBJ2-2	CASMTGSNTGELFF	TGCGCCAGCATGACAGGGTCCAACACCGGGGAGCTGTTTTTT
TRBD1	NA	TRBV5-4	TRBJ1-6	CASSNAQGNHNSPLHF	TGTGCCAGCAGCAACGCACAGGGGAACCATAATTCACCCCTCCACTTT
TRBD2	NA	TRBV10-3	TRBJ2-2	CAISRTSGDTGELFF	TGTGCCATCAGTCGGACTAGCGGGGATACCGGGGAGCTGTTTTTT
TRBD2	NA	TRBV4-1	TRBJ2-3	CASSQNPSGDTDTQYF	TGCGCCAGCAGCCAAAACCCTAGCGGGGACACAGATACGCAGTATTTT
NA	NA	TRBV4-1	TRBJ2-7	CASSQPTGGRYEQYF	TGCGCCAGCAGCCAACCGACAGGAGGGAGATACGAGCAGTACTTC
TRBD2	NA	TRBV7-2	TRBJ2-3	CASSQRLAGITDTQYF	TGTGCCAGCAGCCAGCGACTAGCGGGGATCACAGATACGCAGTATTTT
TRBD2	NA	TRBV25-1	TRBJ2-5	CASSLAGGIETQYF	TGTGCCAGCAGTCTAGCGGGGGGGATCGAGACCCAGTACTTC